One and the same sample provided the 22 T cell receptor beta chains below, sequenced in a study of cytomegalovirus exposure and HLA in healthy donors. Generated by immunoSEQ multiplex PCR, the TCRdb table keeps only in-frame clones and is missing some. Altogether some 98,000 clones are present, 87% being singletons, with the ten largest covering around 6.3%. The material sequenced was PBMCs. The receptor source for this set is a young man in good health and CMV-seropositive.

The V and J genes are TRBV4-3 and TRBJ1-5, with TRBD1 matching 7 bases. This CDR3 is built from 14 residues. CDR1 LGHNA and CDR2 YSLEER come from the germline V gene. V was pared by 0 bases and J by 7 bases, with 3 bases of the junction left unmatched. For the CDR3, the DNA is TGCGCCAGCAGCCAAGATCAGGGGGGACAGCCCCAGCATTTT. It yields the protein CASSQDQGGQPQHF.

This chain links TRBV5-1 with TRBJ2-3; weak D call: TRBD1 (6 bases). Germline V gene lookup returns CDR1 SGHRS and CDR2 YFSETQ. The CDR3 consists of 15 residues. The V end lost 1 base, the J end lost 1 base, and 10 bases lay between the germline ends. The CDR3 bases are TGCGCCAGCAGCTTGAACGGACAGCGCACAGATACGCAGTATTTT. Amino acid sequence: CASSLNGQRTDTQYF.

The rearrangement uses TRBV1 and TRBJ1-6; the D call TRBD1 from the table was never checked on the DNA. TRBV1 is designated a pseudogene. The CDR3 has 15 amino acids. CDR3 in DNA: TGCACCAGCAGCCAAGCCCCCGCAGGGCATTCACCCCTCCACTTT. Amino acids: CTSSQAPAGHSPLHF.

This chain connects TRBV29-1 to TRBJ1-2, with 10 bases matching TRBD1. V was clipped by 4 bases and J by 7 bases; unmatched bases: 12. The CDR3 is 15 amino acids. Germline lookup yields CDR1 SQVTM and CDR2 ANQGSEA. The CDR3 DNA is TGCAGCGTTGGATCATCCGGGACAGGGGTTGGTGGCTACACCTTC. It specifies CSVGSSGTGVGGYTF. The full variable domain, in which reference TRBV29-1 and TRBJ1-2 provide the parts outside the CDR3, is SAVISQKPSRDICQRGTSLTIQCQVDSQVTMMFWYRQQPGQSLTLIATANQGSEATYESGFVIDKFPISRPNLTFSTLTVSNMSPEDSSIYLCSVGSSGTGVGGYTFGSGTRLTVV.

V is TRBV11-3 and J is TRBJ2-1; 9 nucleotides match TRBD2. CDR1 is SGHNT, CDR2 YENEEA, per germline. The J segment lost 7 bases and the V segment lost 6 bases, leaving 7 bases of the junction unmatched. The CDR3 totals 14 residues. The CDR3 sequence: CASRAGGGLNEQFF. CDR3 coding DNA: TGTGCCAGCAGAGCGGGAGGAGGACTTAATGAGCAGTTCTTC.

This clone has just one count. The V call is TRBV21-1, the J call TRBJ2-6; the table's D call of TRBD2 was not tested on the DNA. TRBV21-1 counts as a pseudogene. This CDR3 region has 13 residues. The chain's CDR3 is CALRRTGANVLTF. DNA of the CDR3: TGTGCCCTAAGAAGAACTGGGGCCAACGTCCTGACTTTC.

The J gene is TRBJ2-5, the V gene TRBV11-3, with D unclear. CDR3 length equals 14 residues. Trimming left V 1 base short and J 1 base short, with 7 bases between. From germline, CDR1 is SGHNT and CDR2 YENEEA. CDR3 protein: CASSLVPSQETQYF. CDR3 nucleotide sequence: TGTGCCAGCAGCTTAGTCCCTAGCCAAGAGACCCAGTACTTC.

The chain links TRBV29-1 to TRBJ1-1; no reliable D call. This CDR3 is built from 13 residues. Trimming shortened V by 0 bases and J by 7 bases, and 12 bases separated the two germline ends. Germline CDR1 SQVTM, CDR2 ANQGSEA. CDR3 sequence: CSVEDGQDREAFF. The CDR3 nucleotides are TGCAGCGTTGAAGATGGCCAGGATCGTGAAGCTTTCTTT.

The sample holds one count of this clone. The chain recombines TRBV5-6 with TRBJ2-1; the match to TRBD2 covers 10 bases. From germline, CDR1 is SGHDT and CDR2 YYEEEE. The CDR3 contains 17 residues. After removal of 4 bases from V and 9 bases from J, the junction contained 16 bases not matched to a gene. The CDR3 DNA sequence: TGTGCCAGCAGCCGGGGGCGGATGGCTAGCGGGAGCGGTGAGCAGTTCTTC. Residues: CASSRGRMASGSGEQFF. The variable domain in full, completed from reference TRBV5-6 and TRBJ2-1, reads DAGVTQSPTHLIKTRGQQVTLRCSPKSGHDTVSWYQQALGQGPQFIFQYYEEEERQRGNFPDRFSGHQFPNYSSELNVNALLLGDSALYLCASSRGRMASGSGEQFFGPGTRLTVL.

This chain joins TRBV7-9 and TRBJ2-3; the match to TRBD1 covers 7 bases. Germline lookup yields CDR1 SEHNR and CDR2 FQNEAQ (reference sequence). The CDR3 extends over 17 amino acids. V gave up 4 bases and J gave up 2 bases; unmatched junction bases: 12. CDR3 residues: CASSWYTGAQSTDTQYF. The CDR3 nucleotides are TGTGCCAGCAGCTGGTACACAGGGGCCCAATCCACAGATACGCAGTATTTT.

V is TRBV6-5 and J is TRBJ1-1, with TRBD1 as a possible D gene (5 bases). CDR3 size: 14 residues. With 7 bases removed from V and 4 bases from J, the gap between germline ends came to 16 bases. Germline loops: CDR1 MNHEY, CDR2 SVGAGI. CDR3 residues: CASTQTELGTEAFF. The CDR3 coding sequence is TGTGCCAGCACCCAGACAGAACTGGGCACTGAAGCTTTCTTT.

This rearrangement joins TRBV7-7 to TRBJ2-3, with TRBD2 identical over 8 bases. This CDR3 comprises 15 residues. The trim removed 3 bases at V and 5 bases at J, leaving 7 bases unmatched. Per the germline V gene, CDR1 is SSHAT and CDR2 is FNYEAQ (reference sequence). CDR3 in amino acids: CASSFQPGRGDTQYF. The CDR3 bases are TGTGCCAGCAGCTTTCAGCCCGGGAGGGGAGATACGCAGTATTTT.

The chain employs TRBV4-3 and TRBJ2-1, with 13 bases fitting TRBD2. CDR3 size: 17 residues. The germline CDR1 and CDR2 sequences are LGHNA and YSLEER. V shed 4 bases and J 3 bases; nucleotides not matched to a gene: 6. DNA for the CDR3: TGCGCCAGCAGCCTTGGGACTAGCGGGGTCCTCTACAATGAGCAGTTCTTC. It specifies CASSLGTSGVLYNEQFF.

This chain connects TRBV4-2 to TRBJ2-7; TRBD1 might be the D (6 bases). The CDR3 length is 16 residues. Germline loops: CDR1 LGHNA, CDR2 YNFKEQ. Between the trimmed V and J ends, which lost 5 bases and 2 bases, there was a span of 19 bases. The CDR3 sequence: CASSTYGTFGTYEQYF. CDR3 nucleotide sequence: TGTGCCAGCAGCACGTATGGGACATTCGGCACCTACGAGCAGTACTTC.

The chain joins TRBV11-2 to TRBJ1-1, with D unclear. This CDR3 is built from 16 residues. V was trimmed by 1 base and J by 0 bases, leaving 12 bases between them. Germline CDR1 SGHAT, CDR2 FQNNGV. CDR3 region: CASSLVAGGMNTEAFF. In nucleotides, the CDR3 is TGTGCCAGCAGCTTAGTGGCAGGAGGCATGAACACTGAAGCTTTCTTT.

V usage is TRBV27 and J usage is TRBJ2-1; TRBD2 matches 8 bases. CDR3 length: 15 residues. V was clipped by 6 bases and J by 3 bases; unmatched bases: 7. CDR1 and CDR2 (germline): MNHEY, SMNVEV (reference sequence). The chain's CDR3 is CASRFRTSGYNEQFF. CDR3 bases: TGTGCCAGCAGATTCCGAACTAGCGGCTACAATGAGCAGTTCTTC.

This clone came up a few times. The CDR3 coding sequence is TGTGCCAGCAGTTACTCTCAGGGCAGCCAGCTTTACGAGCAGTACTTC. This sequence encodes CASSYSQGSQLYEQYF. The chain employs TRBV6-5 and TRBJ2-7; D is possibly TRBD1 (5 bases). Germline values: CDR1 MNHEY, CDR2 SVGAGI. The CDR3 is 16 amino acids. The V and J ends lost 0 bases and 4 bases respectively, with 16 bases between them.

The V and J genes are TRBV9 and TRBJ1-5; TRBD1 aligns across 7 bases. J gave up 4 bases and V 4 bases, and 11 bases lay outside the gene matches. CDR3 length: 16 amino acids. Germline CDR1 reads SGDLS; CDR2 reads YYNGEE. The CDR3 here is CASSPGTELGNQPQHF. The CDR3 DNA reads TGTGCCAGCAGCCCTGGGACAGAACTCGGGAATCAGCCCCAGCATTTT.

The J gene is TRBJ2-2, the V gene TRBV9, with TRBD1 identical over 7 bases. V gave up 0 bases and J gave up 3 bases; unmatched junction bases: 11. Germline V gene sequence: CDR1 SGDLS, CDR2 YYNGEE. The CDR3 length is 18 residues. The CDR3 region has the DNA TGTGCCAGCAGCGTAGGCCCCCCGGGACAGACTTACACCGGGGAGCTGTTTTTT. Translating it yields CASSVGPPGQTYTGELFF.

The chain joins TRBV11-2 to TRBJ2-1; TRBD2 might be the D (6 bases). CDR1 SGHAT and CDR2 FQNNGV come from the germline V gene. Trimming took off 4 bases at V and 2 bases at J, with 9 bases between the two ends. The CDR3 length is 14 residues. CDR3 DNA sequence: TGTGCCAGCAGCTACGGGGGAGCCTACAATGAGCAGTTCTTC. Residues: CASSYGGAYNEQFF.

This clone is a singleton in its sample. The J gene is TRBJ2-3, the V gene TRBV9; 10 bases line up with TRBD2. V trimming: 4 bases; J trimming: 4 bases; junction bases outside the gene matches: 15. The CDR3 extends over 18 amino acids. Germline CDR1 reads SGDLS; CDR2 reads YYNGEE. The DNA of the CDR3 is TGTGCCAGCAGCTCGACAACCGACTCTAGCGGGGGATCAGATACGCAGTATTTT. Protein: CASSSTTDSSGGSDTQYF.

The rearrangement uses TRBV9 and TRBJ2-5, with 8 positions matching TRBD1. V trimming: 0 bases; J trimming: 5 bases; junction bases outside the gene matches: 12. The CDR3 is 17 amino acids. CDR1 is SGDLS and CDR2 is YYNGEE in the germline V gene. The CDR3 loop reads CASSVGTSGGGGETQYF. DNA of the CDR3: TGTGCCAGCAGCGTAGGGACCTCAGGGGGCGGAGGGGAGACCCAGTACTTC. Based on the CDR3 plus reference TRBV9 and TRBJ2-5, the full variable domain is DSGVTQTPKHLITATGQRVTLRCSPRSGDLSVYWYQQSLDQGLQFLIQYYNGEERAKGNILERFSAQQFPDLHSELNLSSLELGDSALYFCASSVGTSGGGGETQYFGPGTRLLVL.